Shown below are 18 T cell receptor beta chains from a single sample sequenced in a study of cytomegalovirus exposure and HLA in healthy donors. PCR was performed using 60 Vbeta and 13 Jbeta primers. Profiling relied on immunoSEQ multiplex PCR, and the TCRdb table lists in-frame clones only, not all of them. The table lists 150,000 to 200,000 clones, about 81% of them singletons. The sequencing sample was made of PBMCs. These receptor sequences come from a woman aged 18-29 years in good health and CMV-seronegative.

This clone has a single count. V is TRBV6-5 and J is TRBJ1-2; TRBD1 matches 7 bases. V lost 5 bases, J lost 0 bases, and 6 bases stayed unmatched. The CDR3 contains 15 residues. CDR1 and CDR2 from the germline V gene are MNHEY and SVGAGI. In DNA form, the CDR3 reads TGTGCCAGCAGTGCAGACAGGGCACCTAACTATGGCTACACCTTC. Translating it yields CASSADRAPNYGYTF.

V gene TRBV7-9 combines with J gene TRBJ1-2; D might be TRBD1 (5 bases). The CDR3 spans 16 residues. Looked up from germline, CDR1 is SEHNR and CDR2 is FQNEAQ (reference sequence). Trimming left V 8 bases short and J 0 bases short, with 19 bases between. The CDR3: CASAGSLVTSNYGYTF. CDR3 DNA: TGTGCCAGCGCAGGGTCTCTAGTAACCTCTAACTATGGCTACACCTTC.

J is TRBJ1-5 and V is TRBV7-9, with D unclear. Germline V CDR1 and CDR2: SEHNR, FQNEAQ (reference sequence). V gave up 4 bases and J gave up 0 bases, with 7 bases separating them. The CDR3 extends over 14 amino acids. The CDR3 region is CASSSRISNQPQHF. The CDR3 DNA follows: TGTGCCAGCAGCTCTAGAATTAGCAATCAGCCCCAGCATTTT. Supplemented by reference TRBV7-9 and TRBJ1-5, the full variable domain reads DTGVSQNPRHKITKRGQNVTFRCDPISEHNRLYWYRQTLGQGPEFLTYFQNEAQLEKSRLLSDRFSAERPKGSFSTLEIQRTEQGDSAMYLCASSSRISNQPQHFGDGTRLSIL.

V usage is TRBV7-3 and J usage is TRBJ1-2; 7 bases line up with TRBD1. From germline, CDR1 is SGHTA and CDR2 FQGTGA. The CDR3 extends over 17 amino acids. V was clipped by 2 bases and J by 0 bases; unmatched bases: 9. The CDR3 DNA follows: TGTGCCAGCAGCTTATCTCCACGGACAGGAACTAACTATGGCTACACCTTC. Its protein is CASSLSPRTGTNYGYTF.

The chain employs TRBV6-1 and TRBJ2-3; TRBD1 agrees at 11 bases. This CDR3 has 14 amino acids. Germline CDR1 reads MNHNS; CDR2 reads SASEGT. V was pared by 5 bases and J by 4 bases, with 2 bases of the junction left unmatched. The CDR3 nucleotides are TGTGCCAGCAGTTGGGACAGGGGGTCAGATACGCAGTATTTT. Translating gives CASSWDRGSDTQYF.

This clone appeared once. The chain carries TRBV9 and TRBJ2-3, with 8 positions matching TRBD2. The CDR3 contains 16 residues. The germline gives CDR1 SGDLS, CDR2 YYNGEE. With 0 bases clipped from V and 2 bases from J, the junction kept 5 bases outside the gene matches. The CDR3 DNA reads as TGTGCCAGCAGCGTAGAAGGTAGCGGGGCCACAGATACGCAGTATTTT. Translation: CASSVEGSGATDTQYF.

The chain is built from TRBV7-3 and TRBJ1-1; the match to TRBD1 covers 10 bases. There are 14 residues in the CDR3. After removal of 4 bases from V and 5 bases from J, the junction contained 4 bases not matched to a gene. Germline V CDR1 and CDR2: SGHTA, FQGTGA. The CDR3 sequence is CASSYGQGGTEAFF. The CDR3 nucleotides are TGTGCCAGCAGCTACGGACAGGGGGGAACTGAAGCTTTCTTT.

This clone showed up just once. CDR3 region: CASSLAIPSTGSSGYTF. CDR3 DNA sequence: TGTGCCAGCAGCCTTGCCATCCCTTCGACAGGTTCTTCTGGCTACACCTTC. This rearrangement joins TRBV14 to TRBJ1-2, with D perhaps TRBD1 (6 bases). The germline V and J ends were trimmed by 4 bases and 7 bases, with 25 bases remaining between them. CDR3 length: 17 residues. Germline V lookup: CDR1 SGHDN, CDR2 FVKESK.

In this sample, this clone turned up once. The chain employs TRBV28 and TRBJ1-5, with D tentatively TRBD1 (6 bases). Trimming left V 6 bases short and J 3 bases short, with 12 bases between. The CDR3 extends over 14 amino acids. Germline CDR1 is MDHEN and CDR2 is SYDVKM. Written as DNA, the CDR3 is TGTGCCAGCAGCCAGACAGGTAACAATCAGCCCCAGCATTTT. It encodes CASSQTGNNQPQHF.

This clone was seen a single time. Other nucleotide sequences in the sample specify the same CDR3. V usage is TRBV29-1 and J usage is TRBJ2-1; D is possibly TRBD2 (5 bases). Deletions cut 3 bases from V and 7 bases from J, with 10 bases between. The CDR3 consists of 12 residues. Germline-derived CDR1 and CDR2 are SQVTM and ANQGSEA. The CDR3 is CSVEREYNEQFF. The DNA for the CDR3 is TGCAGCGTTGAGAGGGAATATAATGAGCAGTTCTTC.

This clone was counted between two and nine times. This sequence joins TRBV5-4 and TRBJ2-3; maybe TRBD2 (6 bases). The ends were cut back, 4 bases at V and 4 bases at J, with 13 bases in the middle. The CDR3 contains 14 residues. Germline CDR1 SGHNT, CDR2 YYREEE (reference sequence). The CDR3 DNA follows: TGTGCCAGCAGCGCCGGGAGAACTGCAGATACGCAGTATTTT. This sequence encodes CASSAGRTADTQYF.

This clone was counted a few times. Its ends do not fully match the called genes, so a read error is possible. The chain uses TRBV7-9 and TRBJ1-2; 7 bases are a match to TRBD1. The V gene's germline CDR1 is SEHNR and CDR2 FQNEAQ (reference sequence). The CDR3 consists of 16 residues. CDR3 in amino acids: CSSSSLGQAAYYGYTF. DNA for the CDR3: TGTTCCAGCAGCTCACTCGGACAGGCGGCATACTATGGCTACACCTTC.

In this sample, this clone turned up a few times. V and J are TRBV2 and TRBJ2-5; 7 positions match TRBD1. The CDR3 is made up of 15 amino acids. Per germline, CDR1 SNHLY and CDR2 FYNNEI. Trimming removed 7 bases from V and 2 bases from J; junction bases left unmatched: 10. The CDR3 DNA reads as TGTGCCAGCACACGGGAAAGGGGGCCGCAAGAGACCCAGTACTTC. Its translation: CASTRERGPQETQYF.

This chain uses TRBV5-1 with TRBJ1-2; the D is unclear. V shed 4 bases and J shed 7 bases, with 14 bases lying between them. Germline assignment: CDR1 SGHRS and CDR2 YFSETQ. CDR3 size: 13 residues. The CDR3, as DNA: TGCGCCAGCAGCACCAAGGGAGTCTCTGGCTACACCTTC. Translated: CASSTKGVSGYTF.

V is TRBV18 and J is TRBJ2-3; 12 bases agree with TRBD2. J lost 4 bases, V lost 6 bases, and 8 bases had no gene match. The CDR3 is 16 amino acids. The germline V gene encodes CDR1 KGHSH and CDR2 LQKENI. The CDR3 nucleotides are TGTGCCAGCTCCCCTAGCGGGGGGGCCAGAGCAGATACGCAGTATTTT. Protein product: CASSPSGGARADTQYF.

The chain combines TRBV27 with TRBJ2-5, with TRBD1 identical over 8 bases. The end of the DNA is better explained by TRBJ2-7, so the J call may be wrong. The germline V gene encodes CDR1 MNHEY and CDR2 SMNVEV (reference sequence). The CDR3 has 15 amino acids. CDR3 DNA sequence: TGTGCCAGCAGTTTATTCGGGCAGGGGGCGTACGAGCAGTACTTC. It yields the protein CASSLFGQGAYEQYF.

On this clone itself: Germline is not matched at one junction end, which may reflect a read error. CDR3 bases: TGTTCCAGCAGCCCCCCCAGCAGGGGCTACACCTTC. It translates to CSSSPPSRGYTF. The chain couples TRBV7-9 to TRBJ1-2; no definite D call. The CDR3 is made up of 12 amino acids. CDR1 and CDR2 from the germline V gene are SEHNR and FQNEAQ (reference sequence).

The chain couples TRBV10-2 to TRBJ2-5; tentative D call: TRBD2 (6 bases). CDR3 length: 13 amino acids. Germline CDR1 reads WSHSY; CDR2 reads SAAADI. Trimming removed 7 bases at V and 5 bases at J, with 14 bases between. The CDR3 sequence is CASTGLPAETQYF. The CDR3 DNA reads as TGCGCCAGCACGGGACTGCCGGCGGAGACCCAGTACTTC.